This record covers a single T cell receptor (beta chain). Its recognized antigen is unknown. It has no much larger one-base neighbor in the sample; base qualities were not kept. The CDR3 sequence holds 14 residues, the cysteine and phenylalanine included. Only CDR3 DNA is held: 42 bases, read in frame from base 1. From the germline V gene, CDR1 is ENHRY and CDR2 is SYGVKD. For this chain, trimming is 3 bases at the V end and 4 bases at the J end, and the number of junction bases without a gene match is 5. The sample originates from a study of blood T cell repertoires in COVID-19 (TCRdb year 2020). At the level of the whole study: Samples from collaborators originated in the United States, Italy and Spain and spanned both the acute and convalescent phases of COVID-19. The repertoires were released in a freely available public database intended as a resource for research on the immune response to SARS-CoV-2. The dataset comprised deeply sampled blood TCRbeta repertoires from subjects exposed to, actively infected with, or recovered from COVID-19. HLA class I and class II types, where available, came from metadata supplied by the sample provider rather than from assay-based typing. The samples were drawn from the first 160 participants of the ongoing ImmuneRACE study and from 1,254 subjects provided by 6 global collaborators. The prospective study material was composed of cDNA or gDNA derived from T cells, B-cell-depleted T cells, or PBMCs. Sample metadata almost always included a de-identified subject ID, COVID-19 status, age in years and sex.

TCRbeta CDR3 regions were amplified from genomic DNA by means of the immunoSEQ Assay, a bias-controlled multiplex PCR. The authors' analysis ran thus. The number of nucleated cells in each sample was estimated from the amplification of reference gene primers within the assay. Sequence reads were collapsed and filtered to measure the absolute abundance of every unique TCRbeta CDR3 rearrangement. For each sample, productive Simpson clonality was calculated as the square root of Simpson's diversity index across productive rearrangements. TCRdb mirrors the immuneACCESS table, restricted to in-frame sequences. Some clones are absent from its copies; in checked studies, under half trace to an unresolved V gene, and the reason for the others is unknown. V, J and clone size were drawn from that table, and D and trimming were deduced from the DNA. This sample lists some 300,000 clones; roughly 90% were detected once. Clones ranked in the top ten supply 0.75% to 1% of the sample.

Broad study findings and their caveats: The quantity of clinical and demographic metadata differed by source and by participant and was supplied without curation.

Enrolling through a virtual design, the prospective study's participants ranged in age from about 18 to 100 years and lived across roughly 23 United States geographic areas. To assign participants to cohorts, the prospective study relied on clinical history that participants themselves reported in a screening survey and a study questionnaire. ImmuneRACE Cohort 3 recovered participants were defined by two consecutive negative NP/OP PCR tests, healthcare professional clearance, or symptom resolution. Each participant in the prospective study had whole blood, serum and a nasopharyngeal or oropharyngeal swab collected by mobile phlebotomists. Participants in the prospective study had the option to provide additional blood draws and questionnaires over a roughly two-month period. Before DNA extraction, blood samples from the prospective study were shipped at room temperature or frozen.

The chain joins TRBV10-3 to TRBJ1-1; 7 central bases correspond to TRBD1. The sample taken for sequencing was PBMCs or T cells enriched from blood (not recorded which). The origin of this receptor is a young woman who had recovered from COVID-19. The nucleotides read TGTGCCATCAGTGATCCGGGACAGAGCACTGAAGCTTTCTTT. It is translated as CAISDPGQSTEAFF.